These 5 T cell receptor beta chains share one sample of origin, sequenced in a study of human T cells and chemical hapten exposure. TCRdb re-called the RACE reads through MiXCR, storing one row per CDR3 protein. The sample consists of some 87,000 distinct CDR3 sequences, 10% of them appearing once. Regarding time point: patch test 1, 2 weeks after DPC sensitization. Regarding treatment: therapeutic diphenylcyclopropenone sensitization with weekly scalp DPC. This material consisted of whole blood, taken in connection with sensitization to the hapten diphenylcyclopropenone (DPC). Every receptor here comes from a woman aged 50 to 60 with alopecia areata. Some clones in this sample may be carry-over from other donors' samples.

The V call is TRBV2, the J call TRBJ2-7; D gene uncertain. The CDR3 has 13 amino acids. The germline CDR1 and CDR2 sequences are SNHLY and FYNNEI. The germline V and J ends were trimmed by 3 bases and 7 bases, with 13 bases remaining between them. DNA of the CDR3: TGTGCCAGCAGTGAGCGCAGGCCGCCGGAGCAGTACTTC. Protein: CASSERRPPEQYF.

This clonotype has a handful of counts. The chain employs TRBV4-3 and TRBJ2-5; a possible D gene is TRBD1 (5 bases). This CDR3 contains 14 residues. Germline V lookup: CDR1 LGHNA, CDR2 YSLEER. Trimming pared 1 base from V and 7 bases from J, leaving 13 bases between. CDR3 protein: CASSQGRQLGTQYF. CDR3 sequence (DNA): TGCGCCAGCAGCCAAGGGCGACAGCTAGGGACCCAGTACTTC.

The chain has TRBV9 and TRBJ2-1, with D unclear. This CDR3 has 16 residues. The germline V and J ends were trimmed by 4 bases and 4 bases, with 18 bases remaining between them. The germline CDR1 and CDR2 sequences are SGDLS and YYNGEE. The CDR3 protein is CASSPLDLVDYNEQFF. The DNA of the CDR3 is TGTGCCAGCAGCCCCCTGGACCTTGTGGATTACAATGAGCAGTTCTTC.

The V call is TRBV6-5, the J call TRBJ2-7; 9 nucleotides line up with TRBD1. V dropped 6 bases and J dropped 3; count of bases not matched to a gene: 9. The CDR3 loop spans 15 amino acids. Germline values: CDR1 MNHEY, CDR2 SVGAGI. This CDR3 reads CASRPTGTGYYEQYF. CDR3 in DNA: TGTGCCAGCAGACCGACCGGGACAGGGTACTACGAGCAGTACTTC.

V is TRBV7-9 and J is TRBJ2-7; unclear D gene. Trimming cost V 1 base and J 7 bases, with 14 bases left between them. Germline V gene lookup returns CDR1 SEHNR and CDR2 FQNEAQ (reference sequence). The CDR3 is made up of 14 amino acids. The CDR3 coding sequence is TGTGCCAGCAGCTTAGACTTATCCCGCCAGGAGCAGTACTTC. Its protein is CASSLDLSRQEQYF.